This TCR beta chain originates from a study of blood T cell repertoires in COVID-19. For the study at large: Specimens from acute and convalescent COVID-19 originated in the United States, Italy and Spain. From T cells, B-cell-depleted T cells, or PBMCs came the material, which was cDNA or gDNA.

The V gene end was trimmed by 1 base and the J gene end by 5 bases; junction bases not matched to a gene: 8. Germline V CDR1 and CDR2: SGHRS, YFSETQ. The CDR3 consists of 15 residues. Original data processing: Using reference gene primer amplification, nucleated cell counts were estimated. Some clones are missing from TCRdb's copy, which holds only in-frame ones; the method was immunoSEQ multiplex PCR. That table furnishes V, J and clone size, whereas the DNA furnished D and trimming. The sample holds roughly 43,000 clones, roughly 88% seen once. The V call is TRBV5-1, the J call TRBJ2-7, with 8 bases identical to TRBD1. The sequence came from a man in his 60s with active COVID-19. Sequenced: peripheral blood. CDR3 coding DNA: TGCGCCAGCAGCTTGCCCCGGACAGGGTTTCACGAGCAGTACTTC. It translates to CASSLPRTGFHEQYF.